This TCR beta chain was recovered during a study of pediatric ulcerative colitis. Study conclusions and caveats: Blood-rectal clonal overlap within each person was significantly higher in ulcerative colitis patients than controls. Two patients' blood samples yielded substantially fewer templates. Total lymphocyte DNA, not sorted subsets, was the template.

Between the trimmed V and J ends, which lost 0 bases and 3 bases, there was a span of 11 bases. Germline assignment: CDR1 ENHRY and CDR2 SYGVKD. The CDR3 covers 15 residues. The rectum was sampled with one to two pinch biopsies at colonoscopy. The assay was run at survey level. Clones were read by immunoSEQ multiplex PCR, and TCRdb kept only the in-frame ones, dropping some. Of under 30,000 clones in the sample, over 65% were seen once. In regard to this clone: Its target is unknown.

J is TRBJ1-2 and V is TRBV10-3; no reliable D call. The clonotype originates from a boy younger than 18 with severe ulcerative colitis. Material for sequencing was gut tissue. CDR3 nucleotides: TGTGCCATCAGTGAGTCGAACAGTAACCACTATGGCTACACCTTC. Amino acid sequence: CAISESNSNHYGYTF.